This TCR beta chain was sequenced for a study of cytomegalovirus exposure and HLA in healthy donors. PCR employed 60 Vbeta and 13 Jbeta primers. Generated by immunoSEQ multiplex PCR, the TCRdb table keeps only in-frame clones and is missing some. The sample lists about 130,000 clones; about 84% were seen once. CDR1 is LNHNV and CDR2 is YYDKDF in the germline V gene (reference sequence). This CDR3 has 18 residues. V was clipped by 0 bases and J by 0 bases, with 15 bases between them. The sequenced sample consisted of PBMCs. The source of this sequence is a man aged 35 to 55 in good health and CMV-seronegative. J is TRBJ2-1 and V is TRBV15, with D maybe TRBD1 (6 bases). The CDR3 is CATSREGFGGPSYNEQFF. CDR3 sequence (DNA): TGTGCCACCAGCAGAGAGGGGTTTGGGGGCCCCTCCTACAATGAGCAGTTCTTC.